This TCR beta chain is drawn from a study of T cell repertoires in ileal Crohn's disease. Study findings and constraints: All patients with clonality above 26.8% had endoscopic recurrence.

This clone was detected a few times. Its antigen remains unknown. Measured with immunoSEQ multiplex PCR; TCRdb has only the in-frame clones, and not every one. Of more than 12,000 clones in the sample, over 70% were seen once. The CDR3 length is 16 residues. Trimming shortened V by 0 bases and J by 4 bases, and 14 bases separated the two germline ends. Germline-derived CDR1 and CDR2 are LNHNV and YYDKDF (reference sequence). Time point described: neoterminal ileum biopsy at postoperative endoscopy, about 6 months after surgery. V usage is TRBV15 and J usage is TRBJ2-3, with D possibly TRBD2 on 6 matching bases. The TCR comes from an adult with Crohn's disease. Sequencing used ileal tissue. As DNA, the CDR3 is TGTGCCACCAGCAGAGATCGGGGGATCGGAGCAGATACGCAGTATTTT. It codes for CATSRDRGIGADTQYF. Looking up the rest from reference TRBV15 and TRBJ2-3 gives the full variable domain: DAMVIQNPRYQVTQFGKPVTLSCSQTLNHNVMYWYQQKSSQAPKLLFHYYDKDFNNEADTPDNFQSRRPNTSFCFLDIRSPGLGDTAMYLCATSRDRGIGADTQYFGPGTRLTVL.